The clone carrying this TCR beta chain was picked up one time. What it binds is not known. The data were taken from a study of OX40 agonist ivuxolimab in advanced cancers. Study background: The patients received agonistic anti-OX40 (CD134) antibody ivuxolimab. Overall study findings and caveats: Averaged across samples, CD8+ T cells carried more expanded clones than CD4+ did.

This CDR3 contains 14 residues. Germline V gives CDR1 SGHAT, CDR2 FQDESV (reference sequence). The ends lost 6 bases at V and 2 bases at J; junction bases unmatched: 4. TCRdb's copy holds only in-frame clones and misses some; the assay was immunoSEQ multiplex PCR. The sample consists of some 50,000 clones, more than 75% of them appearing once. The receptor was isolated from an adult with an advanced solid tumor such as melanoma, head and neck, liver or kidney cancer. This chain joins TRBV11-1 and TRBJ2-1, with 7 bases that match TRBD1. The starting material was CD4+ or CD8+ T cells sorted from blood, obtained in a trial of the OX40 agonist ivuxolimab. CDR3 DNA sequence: TGTGCCAGCAGTTGCACAGGGGCCTACAATGAGCAGTTCTTC. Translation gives CASSCTGAYNEQFF.